A selection of T cell receptor beta chains follows, all from one sample in a study of blood T cell repertoires in COVID-19. TCRdb's copy holds only in-frame clones and misses some; the assay was immunoSEQ multiplex PCR. The data contain some 200,000 clones, about 93% of them seen just once; the ten biggest clones take up 0.5% to 0.55%. The sample comprised peripheral blood. Source of these receptors: a man aged 50 to 60 with acute or convalescent COVID-19. Each CDR3 is given with its conserved first and last residue. D genes are given only for firm matches. Clone size, where shown, is once, few, many, or a class for clones that have expanded.

>TRBJ2-6|.|TRBV2|.
TGTGCCAGCAGTGAAGAGGGGGGGGCCCCTGGGGCCAACGTCCTGACTTTC
CASSEEGGAPGANVLTF
>TRBJ1-1|.|TRBV28|.
TGTGCCAGCAGTCTAACAGTTAACACTGAAGCTTTCTTT
CASSLTVNTEAFF
>TRBJ2-3|.|TRBV7-8|.
TGTGCCAGCAGCTTAGCGGGGCAGACGATCACAGATACGCAGTATTTT
CASSLAGQTITDTQYF
>TRBJ1-2|.|TRBV3-1/TRBV3-2|TRBD1
TGTGCCAGCAGCCAGATCGGACAGGACGGCTACACCTTC
CASSQIGQDGYTF
>TRBJ1-2|.|TRBV9|.
TGTGCCAGCAGCGAAGGGGGGGGAGGGTACTATGGCTACACCTTC
CASSEGGGGYYGYTF
>TRBJ2-2|.|TRBV9|TRBD1
TGTGCCAGCAGCGAGATCGACAGGGCTGGGGTCGGGGAGCTGTTTTTT
CASSEIDRAGVGELFF
>TRBJ1-1|.|TRBV20-1|.
TGCAGTGCTAGAGATGGCTTGCAAGCTTTCTTT
CSARDGLQAFF
>TRBJ1-2|.|TRBV28|.
TGTGCCAGCAGTGGGGGCAGATCGGACTATGGCTACACCTTC
CASSGGRSDYGYTF
>TRBJ1-5|once|TRBV28|.
TGTGCCAGCAGTTTGAAGACGGGTCAGCCCCAGCATTTT
CASSLKTGQPQHF
>TRBJ2-1|.|TRBV9|.
TGTGCCAGCAGCGTAGCCCTTCTCGGAGACTACAATGAGCAGTTCTTC
CASSVALLGDYNEQFF
>TRBJ2-2|few|TRBV27|TRBD2
TGTGCCAGCAGTTTAGGAGCCCGACTAGCGGGCACCGGGGAGCTGTTTTTT
CASSLGARLAGTGELFF
>TRBJ1-5|.|TRBV6-5|TRBD1
TGTGCCAGCAGAACAGGGGGCAATCAGCCCCAGCATTTT
CASRTGGNQPQHF
>TRBJ1-2|.|TRBV6-5|TRBD1
TGTGCCAGCCTTCCGGGACAGGGGAACTATGGCTACACCTTC
CASLPGQGNYGYTF
>TRBJ1-5|.|TRBV29-1|.
TGCAGCGTCGCTGAACGCGGGGATCAGCCCCAGCATTTT
CSVAERGDQPQHF
>TRBJ1-2|.|TRBV6-1|.
TGTGCCAGCAGTGAAGTCGTGGGAGGGACTGTCAACTATGGCTACACCTTC
CASSEVVGGTVNYGYTF
>TRBJ2-1|.|TRBV18|.
TGTGCCAGCTCACCAGCAACACCCCCCTCCTACAATGAGCAGTTCTTC
CASSPATPPSYNEQFF
>TRBJ2-3|once|TRBV19|.
TGTGCCAGTAGTATAATGGGGGGGGCAACAGATACGCAGTATTTT
CASSIMGGATDTQYF
>TRBJ2-1|.|TRBV29-1|.
TGCAGCCTGACGCGGTACCTCGGCAATGAGCAGTTCTTC
CSLTRYLGNEQFF
>TRBJ2-1|.|TRBV6-7|.
TGTGCCAGCGGCCTAAGGGACAGGGGACTAGCGGATCAATGGAATGAGCAGTTCTTC
CASGLRDRGLADQWNEQFF
>TRBJ1-2|.|TRBV5-6|.
TGTGCCAGCAGCTCACAGGGTTCCCACTATGGCTACACCTTC
CASSSQGSHYGYTF
>TRBJ2-7|once|TRBV5-1|TRBD1
TGCGCCAGCAGCTCGGGACAGGGTGAATTTTTGGAGCAGTACTTC
CASSSGQGEFLEQYF
>TRBJ2-5|.|TRBV5-1|TRBD2
TGCGCCAGCAGCACTGCTAGCGGGACGGGGACCCAGTACTTC
CASSTASGTGTQYF
>TRBJ2-7|once|TRBV7-8|.
TGTGCCAGCAGCTTAGCGGCCCGGGGGGCGTCCTACGAGCAGTACTTC
CASSLAARGASYEQYF
>TRBJ1-1|.|TRBV27|.
TGTGCCAGCAGTTTATCCCACAGGGTTGAAGCTTTCTTT
CASSLSHRVEAFF
>TRBJ1-3|.|TRBV30|.
TGTGCCTGGAGTGTGTCCAGTGGAAACACCATATATTTT
CAWSVSSGNTIYF
>TRBJ1-6|.|TRBV30|TRBD1
TGTGCCTGGAGTCGGAGAACAGGGGGCAATTCACCCCTCCACTTT
CAWSRRTGGNSPLHF
>TRBJ2-2|.|TRBV11-3|TRBD2
TGTGCCAGCAGCCGGTCGGCCTTGGGACTAGTGGCCGGGGAGCTGTTTTTT
CASSRSALGLVAGELFF
>TRBJ2-1|once|TRBV27|.
TGTGCCAGCGGCCCGGGGGGCCCTCTTATTGAGCAGTTCTTC
CASGPGGPLIEQFF
>TRBJ2-2|.|TRBV28|.
TGTGCCAGCAGTCTAAACCCCACTTTAGTAGGCCGGGCGGGCGGGGAGCTGTTTTTT
CASSLNPTLVGRAGGELFF
>TRBJ2-1|.|TRBV6-5|TRBD2
TGTGCCAGCAGCCGCAGCGGGAGGGCCAATGAGCAGTTCTTC
CASSRSGRANEQFF
>TRBJ2-7|once|TRBV4-2|TRBD1
TGTGCCAGCAGCCAAATACAGGGGTGGGAGCAGTACTTC
CASSQIQGWEQYF
>TRBJ1-4|.|TRBV7-9|.
TGTGCCAGCAGCTTACCCAGAGGGAGGGGGGCTAATGAAAAACTGTTTTTT
CASSLPRGRGANEKLFF
>TRBJ2-3|.|TRBV7-2|TRBD2
TGTGCCAGCAGCCCACCTACTAGCGGGCCCGGTGGTACGCAGTATTTT
CASSPPTSGPGGTQYF
>TRBJ2-5|.|TRBV15|.
TGTGCCACCAGCAGAGACAGGGCCCAAGAGACCCAGTACTTC
CATSRDRAQETQYF
>TRBJ1-5|.|TRBV28|TRBD1
TGTGCCAGTCAAACGACGGGACAGGGGACTACTAATCAGCCCCAGCATTTT
CASQTTGQGTTNQPQHF
>TRBJ2-3|.|TRBV28|TRBD2
TGTGCCAGCAGTTCCCCGGCTAGCGGGAGGACAGATACGCAGTATTTT
CASSSPASGRTDTQYF
>TRBJ1-4|.|TRBV4-3|.
TGCGCCAGCAGCCAACCGGGGACGCGCGGGGCGAATGAAAAACTGTTTTTT
CASSQPGTRGANEKLFF
>TRBJ1-1|.|TRBV18|TRBD1
TGTGCCAGCTCACCAATGGCGAGACAGGGGTGGAGTGAAGCTTTCTTT
CASSPMARQGWSEAFF
>TRBJ1-2|.|TRBV28|.
TGTGCCAGCAGTCCCGACGCGGGGGGCTATGGCTACACCTTC
CASSPDAGGYGYTF
>TRBJ1-6|.|TRBV19|TRBD1
TGTGCCAGTAGTACCCCCGGTCGGACAGGGGATTTCCATTCACCCCTCCACTTT
CASSTPGRTGDFHSPLHF
>TRBJ1-2|.|TRBV7-2|.
TGTGCCAGCAGCTTAGTGTTGACAGCTAACTATGGCTACACCTTC
CASSLVLTANYGYTF
>TRBJ2-1|.|TRBV30|.
TGTGCCACAACGGGGCCTAGCGATTCTGAGCAGTTCTTC
CATTGPSDSEQFF